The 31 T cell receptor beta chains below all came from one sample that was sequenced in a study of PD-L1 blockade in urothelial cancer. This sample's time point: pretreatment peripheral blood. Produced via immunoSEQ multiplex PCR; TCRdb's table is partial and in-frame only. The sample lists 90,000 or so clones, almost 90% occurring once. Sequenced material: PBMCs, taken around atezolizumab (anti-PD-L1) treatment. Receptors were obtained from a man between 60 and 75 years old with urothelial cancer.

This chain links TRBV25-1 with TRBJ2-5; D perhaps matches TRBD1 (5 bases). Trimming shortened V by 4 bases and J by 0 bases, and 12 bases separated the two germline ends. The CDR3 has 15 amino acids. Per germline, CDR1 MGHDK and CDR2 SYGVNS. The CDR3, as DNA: TGTGCCAGCAGTGGCAGGGATTGGTACCAAGAGACCCAGTACTTC. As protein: CASSGRDWYQETQYF.

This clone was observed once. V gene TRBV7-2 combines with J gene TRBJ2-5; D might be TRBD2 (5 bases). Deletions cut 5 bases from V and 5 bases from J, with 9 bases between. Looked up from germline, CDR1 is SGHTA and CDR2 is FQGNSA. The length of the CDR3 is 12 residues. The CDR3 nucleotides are TGTGCCAGCAGCGAGGGCGGGGAGACCCAGTACTTC. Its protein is CASSEGGETQYF.

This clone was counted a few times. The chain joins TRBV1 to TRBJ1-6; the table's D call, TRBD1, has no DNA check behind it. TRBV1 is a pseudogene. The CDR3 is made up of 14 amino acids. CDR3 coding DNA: TGCACCAGCAGTCCCGACAGTCTTAATTCACCCCTCCACTTT. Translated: CTSSPDSLNSPLHF.

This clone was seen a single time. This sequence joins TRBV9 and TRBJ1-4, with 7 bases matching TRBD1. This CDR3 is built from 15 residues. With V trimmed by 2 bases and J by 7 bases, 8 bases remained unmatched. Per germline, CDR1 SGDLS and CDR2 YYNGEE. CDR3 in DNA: TGTGCCAGCAGCGTCGAGGGGGCCGGAGGTGAAAAACTGTTTTTT. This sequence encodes CASSVEGAGGEKLFF.

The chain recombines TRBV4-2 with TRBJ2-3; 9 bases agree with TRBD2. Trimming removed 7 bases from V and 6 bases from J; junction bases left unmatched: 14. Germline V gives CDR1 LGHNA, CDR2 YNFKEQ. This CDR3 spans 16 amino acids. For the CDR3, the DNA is TGTGCCAGCACCCGTGGGGGGGTAGCGGGGGTTGATACGCAGTATTTT. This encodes CASTRGGVAGVDTQYF.

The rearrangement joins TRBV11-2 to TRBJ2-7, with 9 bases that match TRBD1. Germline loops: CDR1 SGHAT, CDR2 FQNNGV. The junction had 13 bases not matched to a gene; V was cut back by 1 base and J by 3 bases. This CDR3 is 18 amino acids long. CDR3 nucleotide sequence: TGTGCCAGCAGCTTAGGCGGGACAGGGTTGACGCAGGGCTACGAGCAGTACTTC. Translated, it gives CASSLGGTGLTQGYEQYF. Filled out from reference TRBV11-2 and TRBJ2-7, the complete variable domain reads EAGVAQSPRYKIIEKRQSVAFWCNPISGHATLYWYQQILGQGPKLLIQFQNNGVVDDSQLPKDRFSAERLKGVDSTLKIQPAKLEDSAVYLCASSLGGTGLTQGYEQYFGPGTRLTVT.

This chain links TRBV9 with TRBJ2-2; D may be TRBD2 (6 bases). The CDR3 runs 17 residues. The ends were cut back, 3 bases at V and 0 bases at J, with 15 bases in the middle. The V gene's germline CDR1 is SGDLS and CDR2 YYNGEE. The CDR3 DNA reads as TGTGCCAGCAGCGCCGGGGGACGAGCAGCGAACACCGGGGAGCTGTTTTTT. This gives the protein CASSAGGRAANTGELFF.

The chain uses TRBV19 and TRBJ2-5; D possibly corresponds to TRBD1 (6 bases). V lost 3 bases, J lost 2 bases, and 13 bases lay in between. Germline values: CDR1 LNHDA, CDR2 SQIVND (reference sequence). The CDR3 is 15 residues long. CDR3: CASSMGARVQETQYF. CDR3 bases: TGTGCCAGTAGTATGGGGGCCAGGGTGCAAGAGACCCAGTACTTC.

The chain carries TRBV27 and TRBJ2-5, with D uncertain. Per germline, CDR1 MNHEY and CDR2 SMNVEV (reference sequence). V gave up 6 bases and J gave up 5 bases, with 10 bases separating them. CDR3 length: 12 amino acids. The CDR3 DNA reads TGTGCCAGCAGCCAGACTCCGGAGACCCAGTACTTC. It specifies CASSQTPETQYF.

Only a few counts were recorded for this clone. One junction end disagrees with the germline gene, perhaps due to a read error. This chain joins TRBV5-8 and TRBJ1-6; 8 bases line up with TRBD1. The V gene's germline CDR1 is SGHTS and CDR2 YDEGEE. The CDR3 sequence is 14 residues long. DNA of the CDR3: TGTGCCAGCACCTTGGGACAGGCTAATTCACCCCTCCACTTT. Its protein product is CASTLGQANSPLHF.

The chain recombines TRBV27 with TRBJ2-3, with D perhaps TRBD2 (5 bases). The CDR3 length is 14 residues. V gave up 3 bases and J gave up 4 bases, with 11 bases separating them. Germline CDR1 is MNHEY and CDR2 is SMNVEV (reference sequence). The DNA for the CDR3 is TGTGCCAGCAGTTTTCCGGGGTTGGCAGATACGCAGTATTTT. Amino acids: CASSFPGLADTQYF.

This CDR3 is CASSLARVAGDHEQYF. CDR3 DNA sequence: TGTGCCAGCAGCTTAGCGAGGGTAGCGGGGGACCACGAGCAGTACTTC. This chain connects TRBV7-2 to TRBJ2-7; 9 nucleotides line up with TRBD2. The CDR3 sequence is 16 residues long. Germline lookup yields CDR1 SGHTA and CDR2 FQGNSA. V shed 0 bases and J 5 bases; nucleotides not matched to a gene: 8.

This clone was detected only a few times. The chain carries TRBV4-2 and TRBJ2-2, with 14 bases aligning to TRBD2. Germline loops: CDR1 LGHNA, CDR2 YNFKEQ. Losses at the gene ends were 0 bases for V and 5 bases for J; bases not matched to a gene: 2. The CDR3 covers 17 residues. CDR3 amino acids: CASSQETSGRGTGELFF. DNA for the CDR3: TGTGCCAGCAGCCAAGAGACTAGCGGGAGGGGAACCGGGGAGCTGTTTTTT.

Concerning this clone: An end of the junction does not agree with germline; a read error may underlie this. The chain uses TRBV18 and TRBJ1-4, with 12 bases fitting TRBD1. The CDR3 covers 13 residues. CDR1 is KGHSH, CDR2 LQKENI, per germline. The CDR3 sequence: CASSAGTGGTHAF. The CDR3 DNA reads TGTGCCAGCTCGGCCGGGACAGGGGGCACACACGCTTTT.

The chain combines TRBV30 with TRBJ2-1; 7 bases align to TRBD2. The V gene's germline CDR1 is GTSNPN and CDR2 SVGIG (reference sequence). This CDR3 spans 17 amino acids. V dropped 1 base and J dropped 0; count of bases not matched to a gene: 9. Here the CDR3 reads CAWSGWAGALSYNEQFF. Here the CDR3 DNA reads TGTGCCTGGAGTGGCTGGGCGGGAGCCCTCTCCTACAATGAGCAGTTCTTC.

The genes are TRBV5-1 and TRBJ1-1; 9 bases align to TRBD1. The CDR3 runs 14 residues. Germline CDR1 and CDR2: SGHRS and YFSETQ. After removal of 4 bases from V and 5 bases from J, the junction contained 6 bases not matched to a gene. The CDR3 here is CASSRGTGRTEAFF. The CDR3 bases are TGCGCCAGCAGCCGTGGGACAGGGCGTACTGAAGCTTTCTTT.

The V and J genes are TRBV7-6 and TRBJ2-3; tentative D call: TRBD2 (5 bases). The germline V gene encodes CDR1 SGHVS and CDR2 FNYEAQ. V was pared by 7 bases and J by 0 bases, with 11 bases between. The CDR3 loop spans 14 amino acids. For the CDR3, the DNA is TGTGCCAGCAAAATGACGGGGAGCACAGATACGCAGTATTTT. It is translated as CASKMTGSTDTQYF. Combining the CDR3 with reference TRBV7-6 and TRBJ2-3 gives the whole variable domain GAGVSQSPRYKVTKRGQDVALRCDPISGHVSLYWYRQALGQGPEFLTYFNYEAQQDKSGLPNDRFSAERPEGSISTLTIQRTEQRDSAMYRCASKMTGSTDTQYFGPGTRLTVL.

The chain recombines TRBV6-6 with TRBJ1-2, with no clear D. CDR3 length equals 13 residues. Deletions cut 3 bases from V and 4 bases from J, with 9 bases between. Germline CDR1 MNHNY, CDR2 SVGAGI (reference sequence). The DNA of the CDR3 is TGTGCCAGCAGTTATCTGGGGAGCTATGGCTACACCTTC. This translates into CASSYLGSYGYTF.

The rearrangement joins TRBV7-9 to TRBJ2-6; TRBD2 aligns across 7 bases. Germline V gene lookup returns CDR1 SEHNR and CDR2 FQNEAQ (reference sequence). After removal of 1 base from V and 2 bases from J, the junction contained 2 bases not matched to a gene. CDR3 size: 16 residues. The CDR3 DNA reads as TGTGCCAGCAGCTTAGTGGCGGGAGCTGGGGCCAACGTCCTGACTTTC. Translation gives CASSLVAGAGANVLTF.

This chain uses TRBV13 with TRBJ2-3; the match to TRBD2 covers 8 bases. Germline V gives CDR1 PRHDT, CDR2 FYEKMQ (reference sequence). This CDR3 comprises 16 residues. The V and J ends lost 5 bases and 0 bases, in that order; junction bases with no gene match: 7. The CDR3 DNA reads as TGTGCCAGCAGCGGCCAGCTAGCGGGTAGCACAGATACGCAGTATTTT. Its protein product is CASSGQLAGSTDTQYF.

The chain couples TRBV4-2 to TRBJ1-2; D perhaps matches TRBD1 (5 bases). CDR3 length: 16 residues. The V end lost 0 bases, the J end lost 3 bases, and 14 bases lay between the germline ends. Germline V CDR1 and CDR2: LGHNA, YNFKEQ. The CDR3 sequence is CASSQDVRDRYYGYTF. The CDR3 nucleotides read TGTGCCAGCAGCCAAGATGTAAGAGACAGATACTATGGCTACACCTTC.

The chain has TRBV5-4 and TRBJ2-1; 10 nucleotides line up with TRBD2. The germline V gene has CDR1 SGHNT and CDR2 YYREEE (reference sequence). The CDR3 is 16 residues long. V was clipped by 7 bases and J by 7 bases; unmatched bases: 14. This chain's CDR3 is CASGSKAGGLKNEQFF. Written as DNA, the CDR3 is TGTGCCAGCGGATCCAAAGCGGGGGGGCTAAAGAATGAGCAGTTCTTC.

The CDR3 loop reads CSGKDEGRSGSVYEQYF. The DNA of the CDR3 is TGCAGCGGAAAAGACGAAGGTAGGAGCGGGAGTGTCTACGAGCAGTACTTC. The chain is built from TRBV29-1 and TRBJ2-7; 8 positions agree with TRBD2. Germline V lookup: CDR1 SQVTM, CDR2 ANQGSEA. This CDR3 region has 17 residues. Trimming at V came to 7 bases and at J to 3 bases, leaving 20 bases not matched to a gene.

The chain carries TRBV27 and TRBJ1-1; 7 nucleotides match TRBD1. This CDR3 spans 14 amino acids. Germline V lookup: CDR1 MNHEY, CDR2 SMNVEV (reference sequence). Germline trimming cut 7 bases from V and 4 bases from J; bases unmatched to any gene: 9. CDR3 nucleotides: TGTGCCAGCATGCGACAGGGTGAGGGCACTGAAGCTTTCTTT. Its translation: CASMRQGEGTEAFF.

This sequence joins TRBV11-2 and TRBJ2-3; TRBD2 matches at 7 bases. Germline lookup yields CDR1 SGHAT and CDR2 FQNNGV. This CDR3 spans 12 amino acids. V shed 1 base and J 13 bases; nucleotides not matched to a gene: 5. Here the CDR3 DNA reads TGTGCCAGCAGCTTAGGTGGTGCGGGGGAGTATTTT. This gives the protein CASSLGGAGEYF.

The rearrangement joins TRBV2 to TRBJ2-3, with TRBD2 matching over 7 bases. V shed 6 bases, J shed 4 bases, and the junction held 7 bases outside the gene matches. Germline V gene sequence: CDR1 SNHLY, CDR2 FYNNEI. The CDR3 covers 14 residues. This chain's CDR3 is CASSPREGSDTQYF. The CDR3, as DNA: TGTGCCAGCAGCCCAAGGGAGGGGTCAGATACGCAGTATTTT.

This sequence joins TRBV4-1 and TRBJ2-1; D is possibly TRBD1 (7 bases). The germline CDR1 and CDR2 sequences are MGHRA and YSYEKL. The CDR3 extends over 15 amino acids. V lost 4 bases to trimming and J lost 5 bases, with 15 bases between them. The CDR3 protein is CASSLLDRTNNEQFF. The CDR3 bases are TGCGCCAGCAGCCTCTTGGACAGGACTAACAATGAGCAGTTCTTC.

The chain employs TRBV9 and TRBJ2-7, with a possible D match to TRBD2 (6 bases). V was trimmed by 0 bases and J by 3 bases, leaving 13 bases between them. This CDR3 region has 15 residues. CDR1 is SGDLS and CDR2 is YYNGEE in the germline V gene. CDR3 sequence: CASSVGGTSYYEQYF. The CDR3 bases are TGTGCCAGCAGCGTAGGGGGCACTAGCTACTACGAGCAGTACTTC.

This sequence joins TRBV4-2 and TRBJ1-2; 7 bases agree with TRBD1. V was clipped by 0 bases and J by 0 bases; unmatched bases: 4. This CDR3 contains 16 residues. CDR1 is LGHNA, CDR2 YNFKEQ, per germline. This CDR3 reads CASSQDRTGSNYGYTF. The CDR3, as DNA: TGTGCCAGCAGCCAAGATAGGACAGGTTCTAACTATGGCTACACCTTC.

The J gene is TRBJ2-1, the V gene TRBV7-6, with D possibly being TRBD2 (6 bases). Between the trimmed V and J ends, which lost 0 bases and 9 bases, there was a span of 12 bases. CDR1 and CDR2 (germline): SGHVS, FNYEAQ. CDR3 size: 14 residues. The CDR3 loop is CASSLAAKGGEQFF. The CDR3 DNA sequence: TGTGCCAGCAGCTTAGCGGCGAAGGGAGGTGAGCAGTTCTTC.

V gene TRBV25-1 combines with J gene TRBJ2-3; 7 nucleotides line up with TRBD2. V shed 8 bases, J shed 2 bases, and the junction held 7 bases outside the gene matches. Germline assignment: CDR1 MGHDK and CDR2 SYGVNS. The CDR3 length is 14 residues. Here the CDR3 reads CASGTMGTTDTQYF. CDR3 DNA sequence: TGTGCCAGCGGGACTATGGGGACCACAGATACGCAGTATTTT.